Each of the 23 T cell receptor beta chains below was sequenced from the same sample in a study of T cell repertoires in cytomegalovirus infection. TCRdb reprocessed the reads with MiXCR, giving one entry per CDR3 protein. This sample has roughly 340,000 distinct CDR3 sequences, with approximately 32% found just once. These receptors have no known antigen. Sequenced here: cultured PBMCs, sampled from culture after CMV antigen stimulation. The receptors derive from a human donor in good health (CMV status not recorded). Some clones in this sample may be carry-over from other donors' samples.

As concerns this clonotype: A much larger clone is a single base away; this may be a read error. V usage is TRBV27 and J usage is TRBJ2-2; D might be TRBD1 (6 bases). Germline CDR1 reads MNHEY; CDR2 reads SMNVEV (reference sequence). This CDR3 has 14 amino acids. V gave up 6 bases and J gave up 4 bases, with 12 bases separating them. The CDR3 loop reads CASSQQGSTGELFF. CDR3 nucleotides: TGTGCCAGCAGCCAACAGGGTTCCACCGGGGAGCTGTTTTTT.

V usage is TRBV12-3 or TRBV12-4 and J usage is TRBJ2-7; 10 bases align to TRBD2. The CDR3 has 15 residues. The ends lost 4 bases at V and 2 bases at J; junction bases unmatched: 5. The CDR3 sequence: CASSSRTSGPYEQYF. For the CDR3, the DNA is TGTGCCAGCAGTTCGCGGACTAGCGGTCCCTACGAGCAGTACTTC.

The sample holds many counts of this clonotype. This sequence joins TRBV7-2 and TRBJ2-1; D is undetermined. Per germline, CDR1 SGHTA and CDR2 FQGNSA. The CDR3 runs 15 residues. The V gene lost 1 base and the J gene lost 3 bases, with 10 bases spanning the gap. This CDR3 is CASSLDGRDYNEQFF. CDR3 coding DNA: TGTGCCAGCAGCTTAGATGGGCGAGACTACAATGAGCAGTTCTTC.

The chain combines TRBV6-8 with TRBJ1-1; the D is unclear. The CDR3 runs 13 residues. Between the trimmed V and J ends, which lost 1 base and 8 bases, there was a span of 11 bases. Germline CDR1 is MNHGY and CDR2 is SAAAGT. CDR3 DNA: TGTGCCAGCAGTTACTTGCCCTTAGAGGAAGCTTTCTTT. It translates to CASSYLPLEEAFF.

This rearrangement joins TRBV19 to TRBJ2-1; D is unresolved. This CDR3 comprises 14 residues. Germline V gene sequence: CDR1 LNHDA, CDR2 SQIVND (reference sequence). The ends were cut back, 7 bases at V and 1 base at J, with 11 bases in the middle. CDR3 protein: CASNEVWSYNEQFF. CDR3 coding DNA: TGTGCCAGTAACGAGGTCTGGTCCTACAATGAGCAGTTCTTC.

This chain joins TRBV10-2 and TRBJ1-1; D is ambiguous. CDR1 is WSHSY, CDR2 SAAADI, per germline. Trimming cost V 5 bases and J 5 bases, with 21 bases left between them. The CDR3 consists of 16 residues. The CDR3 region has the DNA TGCGCCAGCAGTACTATTGGGTTGGTCACGGGGACTGAAGCTTTCTTT. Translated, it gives CASSTIGLVTGTEAFF.

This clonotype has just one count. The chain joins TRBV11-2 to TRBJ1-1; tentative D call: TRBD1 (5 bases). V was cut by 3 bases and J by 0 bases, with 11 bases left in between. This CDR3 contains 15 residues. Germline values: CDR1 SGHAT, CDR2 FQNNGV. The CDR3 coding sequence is TGTGCCAGCAGCTTCCGACGGGGGATGAACACTGAAGCTTTCTTT. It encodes CASSFRRGMNTEAFF.

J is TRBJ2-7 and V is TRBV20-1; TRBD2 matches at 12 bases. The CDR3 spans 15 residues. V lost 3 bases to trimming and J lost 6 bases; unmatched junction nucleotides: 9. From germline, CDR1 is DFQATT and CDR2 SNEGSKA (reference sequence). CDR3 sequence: CSASWASGGAGEQYF. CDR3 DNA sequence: TGCAGTGCTAGTTGGGCTAGCGGGGGGGCCGGCGAGCAGTACTTC.

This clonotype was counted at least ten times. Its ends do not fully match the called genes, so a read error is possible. CDR3 in DNA: TGTGCCAGCAGTTTAGCGGGGTTGGGCACTGAAGCTTTCTTT. It is translated as CASSLAGLGTEAFF. V gene TRBV7-2 combines with J gene TRBJ1-1; no clear D gene. This CDR3 contains 14 residues. Germline CDR1 and CDR2: SGHTA and FQGNSA.

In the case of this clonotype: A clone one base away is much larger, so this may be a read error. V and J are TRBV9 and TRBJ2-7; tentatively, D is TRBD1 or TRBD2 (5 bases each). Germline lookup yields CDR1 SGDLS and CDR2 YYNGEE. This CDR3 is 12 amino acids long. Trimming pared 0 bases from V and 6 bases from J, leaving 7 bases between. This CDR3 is CASSVGGAEQYF. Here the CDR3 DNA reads TGTGCCAGCAGCGTAGGAGGGGCCGAGCAGTACTTC.

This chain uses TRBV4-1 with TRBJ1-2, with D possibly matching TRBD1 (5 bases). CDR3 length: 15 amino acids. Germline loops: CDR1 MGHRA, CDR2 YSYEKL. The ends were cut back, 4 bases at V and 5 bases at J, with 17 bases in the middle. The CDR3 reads CASSPFRRQPYGYTF. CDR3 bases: TGCGCCAGCAGCCCCTTCAGGAGACAGCCGTATGGCTACACCTTC.

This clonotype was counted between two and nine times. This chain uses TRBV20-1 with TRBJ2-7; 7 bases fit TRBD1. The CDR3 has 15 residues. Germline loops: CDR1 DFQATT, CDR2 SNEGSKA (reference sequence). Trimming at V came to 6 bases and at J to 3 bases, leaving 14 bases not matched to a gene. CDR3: CSAATGQELSYEQYF. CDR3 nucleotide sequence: TGCAGTGCGGCGACCGGACAGGAGCTAAGCTACGAGCAGTACTTC.

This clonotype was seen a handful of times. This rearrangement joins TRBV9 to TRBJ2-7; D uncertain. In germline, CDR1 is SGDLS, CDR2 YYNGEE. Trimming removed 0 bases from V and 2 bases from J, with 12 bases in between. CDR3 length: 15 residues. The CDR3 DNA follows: TGTGCCAGCAGCGTAGGTGTGCCACCCCCCTACGAGCAGTACTTC. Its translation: CASSVGVPPPYEQYF.

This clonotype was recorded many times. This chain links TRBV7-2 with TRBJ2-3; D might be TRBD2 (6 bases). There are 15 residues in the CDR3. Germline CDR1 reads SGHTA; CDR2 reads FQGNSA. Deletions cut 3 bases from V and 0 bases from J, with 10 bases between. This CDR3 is CASSFSGTSTDTQYF. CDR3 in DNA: TGTGCCAGCAGCTTCTCCGGGACTAGCACAGATACGCAGTATTTT.

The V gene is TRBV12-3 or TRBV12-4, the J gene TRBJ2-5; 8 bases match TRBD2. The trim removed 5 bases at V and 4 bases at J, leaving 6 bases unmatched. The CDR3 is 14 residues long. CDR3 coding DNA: TGTGCCAGCAGTGGCCTCGCGGGGGGAGAGACCCAGTACTTC. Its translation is CASSGLAGGETQYF.

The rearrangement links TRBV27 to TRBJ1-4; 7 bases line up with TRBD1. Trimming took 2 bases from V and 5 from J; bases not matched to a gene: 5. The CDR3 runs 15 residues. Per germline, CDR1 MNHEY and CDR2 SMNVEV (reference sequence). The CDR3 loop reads CASSLRGQRNEKLFF. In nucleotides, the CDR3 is TGTGCCAGCAGTTTAAGGGGACAGCGGAATGAAAAACTGTTTTTT.

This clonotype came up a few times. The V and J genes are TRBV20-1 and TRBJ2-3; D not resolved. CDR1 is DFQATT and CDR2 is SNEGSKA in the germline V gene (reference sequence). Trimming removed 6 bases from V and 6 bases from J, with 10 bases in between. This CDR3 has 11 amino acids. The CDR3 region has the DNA TGCAGTGCACAGTCTGGGGATACGCAGTATTTT. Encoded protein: CSAQSGDTQYF.

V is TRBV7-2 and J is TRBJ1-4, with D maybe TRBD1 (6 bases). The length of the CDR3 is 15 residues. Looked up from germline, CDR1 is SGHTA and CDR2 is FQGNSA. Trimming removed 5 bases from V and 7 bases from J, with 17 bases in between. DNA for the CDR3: TGTGCCAGCAGCGTGAGGGCCCTGGGGGCTGAAAAACTGTTTTTT. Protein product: CASSVRALGAEKLFF.

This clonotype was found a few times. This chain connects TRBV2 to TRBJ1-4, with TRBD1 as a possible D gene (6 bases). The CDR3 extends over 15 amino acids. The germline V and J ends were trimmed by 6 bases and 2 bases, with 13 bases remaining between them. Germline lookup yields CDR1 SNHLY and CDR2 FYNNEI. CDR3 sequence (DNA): TGTGCCAGCAGCCTCGACAGGAGGACTAATGAAAAACTGTTTTTT. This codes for CASSLDRRTNEKLFF. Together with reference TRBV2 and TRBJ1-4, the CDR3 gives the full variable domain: EPEVTQTPSHQVTQMGQEVILRCVPISNHLYFYWYRQILGQKVEFLVSFYNNEISEKSEIFDDQFSVERPDGSNFTLKIRSTKLEDSAMYFCASSLDRRTNEKLFFGSGTQLSVL.

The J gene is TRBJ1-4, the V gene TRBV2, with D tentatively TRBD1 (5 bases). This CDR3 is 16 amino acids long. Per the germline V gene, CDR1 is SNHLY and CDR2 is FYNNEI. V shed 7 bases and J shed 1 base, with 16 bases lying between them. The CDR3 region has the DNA TGTGCCAGCACGCCAGGGACGGCTGGAACTAATGAAAAACTGTTTTTT. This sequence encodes CASTPGTAGTNEKLFF.

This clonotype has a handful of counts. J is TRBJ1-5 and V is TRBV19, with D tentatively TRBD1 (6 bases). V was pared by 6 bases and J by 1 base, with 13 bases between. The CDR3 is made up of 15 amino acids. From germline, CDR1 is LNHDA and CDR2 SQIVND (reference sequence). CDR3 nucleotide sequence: TGTGCCAGTAGACCGACAGGACCGAGCAATCAGCCCCAGCATTTT. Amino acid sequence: CASRPTGPSNQPQHF. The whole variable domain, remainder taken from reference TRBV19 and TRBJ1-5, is DGGITQSPKYLFRKEGQNVTLSCEQNLNHDAMYWYRQDPGQGLRLIYYSQIVNDFQKGDIAEGYSVSREKKESFPLTVTSAQKNPTAFYLCASRPTGPSNQPQHFGDGTRLSIL.

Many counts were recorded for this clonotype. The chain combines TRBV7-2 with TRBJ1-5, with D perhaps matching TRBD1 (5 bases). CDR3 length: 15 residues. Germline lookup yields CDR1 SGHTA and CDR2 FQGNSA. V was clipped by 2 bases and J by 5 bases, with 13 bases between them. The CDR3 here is CASSLRGVGDQPQHF. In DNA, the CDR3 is TGTGCCAGCAGCTTACGGGGGGTAGGGGATCAGCCCCAGCATTTT.

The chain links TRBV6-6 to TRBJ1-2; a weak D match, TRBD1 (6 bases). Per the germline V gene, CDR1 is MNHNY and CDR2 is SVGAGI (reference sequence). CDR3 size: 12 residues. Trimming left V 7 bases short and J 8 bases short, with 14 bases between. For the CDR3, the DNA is TGTGCCAGCACCAAGGGGGAGGACGGCTACACCTTC. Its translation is CASTKGEDGYTF.